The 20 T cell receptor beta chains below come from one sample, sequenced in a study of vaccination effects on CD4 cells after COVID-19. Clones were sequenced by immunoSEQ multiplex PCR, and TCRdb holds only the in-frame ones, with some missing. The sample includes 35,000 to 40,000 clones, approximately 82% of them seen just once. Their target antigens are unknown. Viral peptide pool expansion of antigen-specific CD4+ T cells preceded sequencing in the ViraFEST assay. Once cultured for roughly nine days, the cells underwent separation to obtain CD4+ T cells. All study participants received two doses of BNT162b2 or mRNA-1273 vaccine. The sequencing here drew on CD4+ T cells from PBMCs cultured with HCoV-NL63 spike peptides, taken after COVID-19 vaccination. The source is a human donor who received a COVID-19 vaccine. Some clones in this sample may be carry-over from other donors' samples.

The CDR3 DNA reads as TGTGCCAGCAGTAGGTTACAGGCGCATATCAATCAGCCCCAGCATTTT. Translation gives CASSRLQAHINQPQHF. The chain links TRBV6-6 to TRBJ1-5, with D possibly TRBD1 on 5 matching bases. The CDR3 length is 16 residues. Germline V gene sequence: CDR1 MNHNY, CDR2 SVGAGI (reference sequence). V lost 5 bases to trimming and J lost 3 bases, with 17 bases between them.

The chain's CDR3 is CASRDRDWSPLHF. CDR3 DNA: TGTGCCAGCAGGGACAGGGACTGGTCACCCCTCCACTTT. The V call is TRBV14, the J call TRBJ1-6; 8 nucleotides agree with TRBD1. The V gene's germline CDR1 is SGHDN and CDR2 FVKESK. This CDR3 has 13 residues. J was trimmed by 10 bases and V by 6 bases; bases with no gene match: 5.

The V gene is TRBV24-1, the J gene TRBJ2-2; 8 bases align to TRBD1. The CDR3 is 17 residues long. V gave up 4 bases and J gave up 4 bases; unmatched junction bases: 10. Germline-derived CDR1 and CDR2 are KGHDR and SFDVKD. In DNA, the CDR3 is TGTGCCACCAGTGACCCGGGGCAGGGGGCGAGCACCGGGGAGCTGTTTTTT. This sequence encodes CATSDPGQGASTGELFF.

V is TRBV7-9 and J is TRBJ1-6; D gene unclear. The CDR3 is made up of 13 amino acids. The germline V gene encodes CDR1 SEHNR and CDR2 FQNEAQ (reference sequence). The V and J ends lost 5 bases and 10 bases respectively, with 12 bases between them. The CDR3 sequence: CASSAERESPLHF. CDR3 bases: TGTGCCAGCAGCGCAGAACGAGAATCACCCCTCCACTTT.

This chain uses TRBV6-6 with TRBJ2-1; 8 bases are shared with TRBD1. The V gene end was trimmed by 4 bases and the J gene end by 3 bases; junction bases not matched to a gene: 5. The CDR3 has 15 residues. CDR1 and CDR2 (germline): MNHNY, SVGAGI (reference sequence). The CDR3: CASSFPQGVYNEQFF. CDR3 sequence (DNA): TGTGCCAGCAGTTTCCCACAGGGGGTCTACAATGAGCAGTTCTTC.

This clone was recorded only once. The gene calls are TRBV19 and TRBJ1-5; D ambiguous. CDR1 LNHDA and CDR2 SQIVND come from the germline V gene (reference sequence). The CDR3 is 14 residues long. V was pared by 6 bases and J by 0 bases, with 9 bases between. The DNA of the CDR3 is TGTGCCAGTAGCCGAGGGCTTAGCAATCAGCCCCAGCATTTT. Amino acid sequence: CASSRGLSNQPQHF.

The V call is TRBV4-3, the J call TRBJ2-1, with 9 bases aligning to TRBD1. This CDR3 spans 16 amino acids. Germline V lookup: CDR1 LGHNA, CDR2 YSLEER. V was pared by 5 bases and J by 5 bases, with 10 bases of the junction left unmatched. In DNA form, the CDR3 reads TGCGCCAGCAGCTCTAGGGGGGACAGGGCTAACAATGAGCAGTTCTTC. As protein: CASSSRGDRANNEQFF.

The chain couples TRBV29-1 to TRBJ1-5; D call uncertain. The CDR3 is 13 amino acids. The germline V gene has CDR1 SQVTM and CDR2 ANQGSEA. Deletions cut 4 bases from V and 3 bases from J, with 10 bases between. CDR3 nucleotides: TGCAGCGTTGCAGGAGGGTTCAATCAGCCCCAGCATTTT. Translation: CSVAGGFNQPQHF.

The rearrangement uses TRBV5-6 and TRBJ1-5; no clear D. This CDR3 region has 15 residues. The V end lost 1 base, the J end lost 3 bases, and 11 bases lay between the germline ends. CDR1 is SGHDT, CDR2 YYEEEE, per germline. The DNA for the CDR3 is TGTGCCAGCAGCTTGCTGGATAGAGACAATCAGCCCCAGCATTTT. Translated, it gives CASSLLDRDNQPQHF. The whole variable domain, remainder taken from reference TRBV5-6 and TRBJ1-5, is DAGVTQSPTHLIKTRGQQVTLRCSPKSGHDTVSWYQQALGQGPQFIFQYYEEEERQRGNFPDRFSGHQFPNYSSELNVNALLLGDSALYLCASSLLDRDNQPQHFGDGTRLSIL.

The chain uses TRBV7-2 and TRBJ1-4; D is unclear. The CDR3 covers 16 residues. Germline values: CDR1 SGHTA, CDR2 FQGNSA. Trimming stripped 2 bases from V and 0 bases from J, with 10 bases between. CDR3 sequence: CASSLMSTTTNEKLFF. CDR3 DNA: TGTGCCAGCAGCTTAATGTCCACAACAACTAATGAAAAACTGTTTTTT.

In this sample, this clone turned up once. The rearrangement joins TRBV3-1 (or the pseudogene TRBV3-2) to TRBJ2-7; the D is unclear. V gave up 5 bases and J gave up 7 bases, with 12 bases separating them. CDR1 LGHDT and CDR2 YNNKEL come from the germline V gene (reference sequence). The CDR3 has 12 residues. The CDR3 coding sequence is TGTGCCAGCAGCTTACAAGGTGGGGAGCAGTACGTC. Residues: CASSLQGGEQYV.

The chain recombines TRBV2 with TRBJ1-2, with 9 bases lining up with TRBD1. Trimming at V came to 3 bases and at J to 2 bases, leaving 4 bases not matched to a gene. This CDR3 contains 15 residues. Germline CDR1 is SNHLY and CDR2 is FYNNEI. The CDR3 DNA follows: TGTGCCAGCAGTGAGAACAGGGGGCCAAACTATGGCTACACCTTC. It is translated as CASSENRGPNYGYTF. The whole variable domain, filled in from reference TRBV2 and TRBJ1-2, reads EPEVTQTPSHQVTQMGQEVILRCVPISNHLYFYWYRQILGQKVEFLVSFYNNEISEKSEIFDDQFSVERPDGSNFTLKIRSTKLEDSAMYFCASSENRGPNYGYTFGSGTRLTVV.

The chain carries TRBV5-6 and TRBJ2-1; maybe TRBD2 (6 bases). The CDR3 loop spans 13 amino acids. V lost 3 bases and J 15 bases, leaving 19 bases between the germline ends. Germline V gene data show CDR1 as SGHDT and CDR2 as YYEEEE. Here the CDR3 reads CASSSPGISGGFF. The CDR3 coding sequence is TGTGCCAGCAGCTCTCCAGGTATTAGCGGCGGGTTCTTC.

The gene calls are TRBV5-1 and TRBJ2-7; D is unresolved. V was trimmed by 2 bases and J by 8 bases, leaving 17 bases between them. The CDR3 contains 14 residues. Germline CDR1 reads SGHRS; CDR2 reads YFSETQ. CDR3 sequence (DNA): TGCGCCAGCAGCTTAAGGCCGGATGAGATTAAGCAGTACGTC. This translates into CASSLRPDEIKQYV.

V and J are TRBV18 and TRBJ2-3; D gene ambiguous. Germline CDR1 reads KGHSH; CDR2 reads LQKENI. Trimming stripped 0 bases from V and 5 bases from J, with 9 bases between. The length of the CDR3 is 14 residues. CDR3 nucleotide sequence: TGTGCCAGCTCACCACCCAGGCCCTTAGATACGCAGTATTTT. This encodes CASSPPRPLDTQYF.

CDR3 loop: CSVAPLSSHTEAFF. DNA for the CDR3: TGCAGCGTCGCCCCTCTCAGCAGTCACACTGAAGCTTTCTTT. The genes are TRBV29-1 and TRBJ1-1; D gene unclear. Germline V gives CDR1 SQVTM, CDR2 ANQGSEA. The CDR3 contains 14 residues. V lost 6 bases and J 3 bases, leaving 17 bases between the germline ends.

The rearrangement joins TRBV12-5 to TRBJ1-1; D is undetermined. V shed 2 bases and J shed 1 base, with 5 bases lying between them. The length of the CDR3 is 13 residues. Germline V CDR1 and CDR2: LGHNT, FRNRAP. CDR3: CASGLKGNTEAFF. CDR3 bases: TGTGCTAGTGGTTTGAAAGGGAACACTGAAGCTTTCTTT.

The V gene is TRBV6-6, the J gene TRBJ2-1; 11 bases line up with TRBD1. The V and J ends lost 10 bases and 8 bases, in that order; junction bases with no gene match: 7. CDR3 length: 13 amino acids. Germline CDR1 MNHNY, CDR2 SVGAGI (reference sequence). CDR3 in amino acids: CATGGTGGDEQFF. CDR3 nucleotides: TGTGCCACCGGAGGGACAGGGGGGGATGAGCAGTTCTTC.

CDR3 DNA sequence: TGCAGTGCTAGTCGGACAGGGGGCGCCGGGGATAATGAAAAACTGTTTTTT. Protein: CSASRTGGAGDNEKLFF. The chain has TRBV20-1 and TRBJ1-4; 11 positions match TRBD1. The germline CDR1 and CDR2 sequences are DFQATT and SNEGSKA (reference sequence). Trimming at V came to 3 bases and at J to 4 bases, leaving 10 bases not matched to a gene. The CDR3 runs 17 residues.

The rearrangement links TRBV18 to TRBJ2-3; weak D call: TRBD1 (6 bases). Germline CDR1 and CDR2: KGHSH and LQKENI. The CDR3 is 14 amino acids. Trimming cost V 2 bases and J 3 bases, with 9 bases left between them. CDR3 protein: CASSPGGGTDTQYF. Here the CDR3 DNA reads TGTGCCAGCTCACCAGGGGGCGGAACAGATACGCAGTATTTT.